Presented here are 3 T cell receptor beta chains from one specimen sequenced in a study of T cells after yellow fever vaccination. TCRdb itself ran the 5' RACE reads through MiXCR, one entry per CDR3 protein. This sample has about 350,000 distinct CDR3 sequences, with roughly 11% found just once. The material was PBMCs, obtained on the day of the first yellow fever vaccination. These receptors were collected from a man younger than 35 who received the YFV17D yellow fever vaccine.

This clonotype occurred a few times. The chain employs TRBV6-1 and TRBJ1-6, with TRBD1 matching over 9 bases. Germline V gene sequence: CDR1 MNHNS, CDR2 SASEGT. V was clipped by 6 bases and J by 13 bases; unmatched bases: 7. The CDR3 length is 13 residues. CDR3 in DNA: TGTGCCAGCAGCACAGGGGGCGGAGCGCCCCTCCACTTT. Its translation: CASSTGGGAPLHF.

This clonotype occurred many times. The genes are TRBV29-1 and TRBJ2-5; D gene unclear. V lost 4 bases to trimming and J lost 5 bases, with 5 bases between them. The germline gives CDR1 SQVTM, CDR2 ANQGSEA. The CDR3 is made up of 10 amino acids. The CDR3 spells CSVVGETQYF. The CDR3 DNA sequence: TGCAGCGTTGTAGGGGAGACCCAGTACTTC.

The rearrangement links TRBV7-9 to TRBJ2-1; tentative D call: TRBD2 (5 bases). V gave up 5 bases and J gave up 0 bases, with 17 bases separating them. From germline, CDR1 is SEHNR and CDR2 FQNEAQ (reference sequence). The CDR3 totals 17 residues. This CDR3 is CASSPLPGKSSYNEQFF. CDR3 bases: TGTGCCAGCAGCCCCCTCCCGGGGAAAAGCTCCTACAATGAGCAGTTCTTC.